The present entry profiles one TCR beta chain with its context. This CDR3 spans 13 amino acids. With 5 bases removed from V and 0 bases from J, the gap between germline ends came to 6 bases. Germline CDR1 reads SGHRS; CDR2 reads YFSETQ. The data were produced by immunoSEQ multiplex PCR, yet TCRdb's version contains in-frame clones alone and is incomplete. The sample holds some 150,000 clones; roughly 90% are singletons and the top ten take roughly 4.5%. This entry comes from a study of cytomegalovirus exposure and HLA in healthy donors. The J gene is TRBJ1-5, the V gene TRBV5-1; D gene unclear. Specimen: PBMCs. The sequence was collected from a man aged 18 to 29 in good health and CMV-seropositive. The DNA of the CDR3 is TGCGCCAGCAGACCAGATAGCAATCAGCCCCAGCATTTT. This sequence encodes CASRPDSNQPQHF.